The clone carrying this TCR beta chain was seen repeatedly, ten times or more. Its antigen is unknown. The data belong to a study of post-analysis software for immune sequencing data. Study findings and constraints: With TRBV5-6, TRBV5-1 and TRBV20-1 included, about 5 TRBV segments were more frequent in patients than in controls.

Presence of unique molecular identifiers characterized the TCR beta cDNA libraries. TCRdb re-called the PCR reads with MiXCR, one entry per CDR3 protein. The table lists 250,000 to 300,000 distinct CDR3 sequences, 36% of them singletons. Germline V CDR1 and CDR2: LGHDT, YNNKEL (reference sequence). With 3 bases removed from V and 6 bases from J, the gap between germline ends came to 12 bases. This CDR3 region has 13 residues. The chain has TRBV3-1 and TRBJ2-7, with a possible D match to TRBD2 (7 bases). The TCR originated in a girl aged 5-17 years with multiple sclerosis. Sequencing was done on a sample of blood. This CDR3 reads CASSHLGGAEQYF. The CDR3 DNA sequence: TGTGCCAGCAGCCACCTAGGGGGGGCCGAGCAGTACTTC.